This TCR beta chain was sequenced during a study of blood T cell repertoires in COVID-19 (dated by TCRdb to 2018 to 2020). For the wider study: The collaborator samples originated in the United States, Italy and Spain and spanned the acute and convalescent phases of COVID-19. The material from the prospective study consisted of cDNA or gDNA derived from T cells, B-cell-depleted T cells, or PBMCs. Subjects who had been exposed to COVID-19, were actively infected with it, or had recovered from it provided the deeply sampled blood TCRbeta repertoires that made up the dataset. The repertoires were released in a freely available public database intended as a resource for research on the immune response to SARS-CoV-2. Samples came from the ongoing ImmuneRACE study (first 160 participants) plus 1,254 subjects from 6 global collaborators. Nearly every sample came with metadata listing a de-identified subject ID, COVID-19 status, age in years and sex. Where HLA class I and class II types were available, the types were taken from metadata supplied by the sample provider, not from assay-based typing. Study-wide findings and limitations: How much clinical and demographic metadata was included differed by source and by participant, and the metadata was provided uncurated.

Enrolling through a virtual design, the prospective study's participants ranged in age from roughly 18 to 90 years and lived across 20 to 30 United States geographic areas. In the prospective study, cohorts were assigned on the basis of participant-reported clinical history obtained from a screening survey and a study questionnaire. For ImmuneRACE Cohort 3, a participant was defined as recovered based on two consecutive negative NP/OP PCR tests, clearance by a healthcare professional, or resolution of symptoms. Mobile phlebotomists in the prospective study collected whole blood, serum and a nasopharyngeal or oropharyngeal swab from every participant. Participants in the prospective study had the option to provide additional blood draws and questionnaires over an approximately two-month period. Before DNA extraction, prospective study blood samples were shipped either frozen or at room temperature.

Per the germline V gene (reference sequence), LNHDA is the CDR1 and SQIVND is the CDR2. Trimming leaves V shorter by 3 bases and J shorter by 4 bases, with the junction holding 5 bases beyond the gene matches. From the cysteine through the phenylalanine, the CDR3 covers 15 amino acids. Just CDR3 DNA is preserved here, 45 bases in frame from base 1. In regard to this clone: It lacks a known antigen. No base-level quality is on record; no much larger clone is a single base apart.

The immunoSEQ Assay, a bias-controlled multiplex PCR, was used to amplify TCRbeta CDR3 regions from genomic DNA. The authors processed their data as follows. The number of nucleated cells in each sample was estimated from the amplification of reference gene primers within the assay. Sequence reads were collapsed and filtered to measure the absolute abundance of every unique TCRbeta CDR3 rearrangement. Productive Simpson clonality was computed per sample as the square root of Simpson's diversity index over productive rearrangements. TCRdb obtained this table from immuneACCESS and retained in-frame rearrangements with V and J assigned. These tables miss some clones; where compared with another copy, unresolved V genes account for less than half of the shortfall, and the remainder is unexplained. V, J and clone size reflect that table, while D and trimming were determined from the DNA. The sample has 350,000 to 550,000 clones on record, 75% to 90% of them singletons. About 1.1% of the sample is taken by the ten largest.

The specimen sequenced was PBMCs or T cells enriched from blood (not recorded which). The V and J genes are TRBV19 and TRBJ2-2; 7 nucleotides in the junction match TRBD1. The clonotype comes from a man in his thirties or forties who had recovered from COVID-19. The CDR3 corresponds to CASSIGTGVTGELFF. The DNA sequence reads TGTGCCAGTAGTATTGGAACAGGGGTCACCGGGGAGCTGTTTTTT.